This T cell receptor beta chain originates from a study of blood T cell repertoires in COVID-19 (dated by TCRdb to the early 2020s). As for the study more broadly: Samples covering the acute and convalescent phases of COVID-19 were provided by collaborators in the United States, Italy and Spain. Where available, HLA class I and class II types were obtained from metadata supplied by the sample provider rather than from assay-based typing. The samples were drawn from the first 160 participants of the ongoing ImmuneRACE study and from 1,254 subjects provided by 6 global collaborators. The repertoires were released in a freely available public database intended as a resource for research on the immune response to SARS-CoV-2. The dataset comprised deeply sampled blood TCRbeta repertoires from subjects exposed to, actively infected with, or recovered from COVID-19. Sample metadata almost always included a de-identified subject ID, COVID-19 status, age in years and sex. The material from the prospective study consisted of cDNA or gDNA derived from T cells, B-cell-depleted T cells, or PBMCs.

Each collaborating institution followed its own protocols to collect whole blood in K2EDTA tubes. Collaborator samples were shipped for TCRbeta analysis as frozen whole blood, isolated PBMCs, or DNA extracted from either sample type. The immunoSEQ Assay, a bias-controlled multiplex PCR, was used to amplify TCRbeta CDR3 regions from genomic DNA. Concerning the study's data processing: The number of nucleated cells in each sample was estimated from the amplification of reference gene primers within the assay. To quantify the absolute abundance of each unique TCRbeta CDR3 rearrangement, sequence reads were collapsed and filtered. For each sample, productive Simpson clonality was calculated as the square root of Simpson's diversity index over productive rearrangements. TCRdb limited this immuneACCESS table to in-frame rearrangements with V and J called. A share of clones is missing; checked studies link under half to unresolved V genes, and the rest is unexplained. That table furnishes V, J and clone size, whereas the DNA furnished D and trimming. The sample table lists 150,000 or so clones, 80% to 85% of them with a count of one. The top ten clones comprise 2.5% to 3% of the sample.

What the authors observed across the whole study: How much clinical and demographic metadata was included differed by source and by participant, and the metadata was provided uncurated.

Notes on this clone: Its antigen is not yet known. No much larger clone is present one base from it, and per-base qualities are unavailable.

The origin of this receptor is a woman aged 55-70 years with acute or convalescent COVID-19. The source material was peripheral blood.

The bases read TGTGCCAGCAGTGAAAAGACGGGGGCGGGAGCTGAAGCTTTCTTT. Translated, this is CASSEKTGAGAEAFF. Recombination linked TRBV6-1 to TRBJ1-1; a tentative D match to TRBD1 spans 6 bases. CDR1 MNHNS and CDR2 SASEGT are derived from the germline V gene. The CDR3 numbers 15 residues from cysteine through phenylalanine. Just the 45-base CDR3 DNA is kept, in frame starting at base 1. The junction carries 16 bases between V and J, which are trimmed by 2 bases and 6 bases respectively.